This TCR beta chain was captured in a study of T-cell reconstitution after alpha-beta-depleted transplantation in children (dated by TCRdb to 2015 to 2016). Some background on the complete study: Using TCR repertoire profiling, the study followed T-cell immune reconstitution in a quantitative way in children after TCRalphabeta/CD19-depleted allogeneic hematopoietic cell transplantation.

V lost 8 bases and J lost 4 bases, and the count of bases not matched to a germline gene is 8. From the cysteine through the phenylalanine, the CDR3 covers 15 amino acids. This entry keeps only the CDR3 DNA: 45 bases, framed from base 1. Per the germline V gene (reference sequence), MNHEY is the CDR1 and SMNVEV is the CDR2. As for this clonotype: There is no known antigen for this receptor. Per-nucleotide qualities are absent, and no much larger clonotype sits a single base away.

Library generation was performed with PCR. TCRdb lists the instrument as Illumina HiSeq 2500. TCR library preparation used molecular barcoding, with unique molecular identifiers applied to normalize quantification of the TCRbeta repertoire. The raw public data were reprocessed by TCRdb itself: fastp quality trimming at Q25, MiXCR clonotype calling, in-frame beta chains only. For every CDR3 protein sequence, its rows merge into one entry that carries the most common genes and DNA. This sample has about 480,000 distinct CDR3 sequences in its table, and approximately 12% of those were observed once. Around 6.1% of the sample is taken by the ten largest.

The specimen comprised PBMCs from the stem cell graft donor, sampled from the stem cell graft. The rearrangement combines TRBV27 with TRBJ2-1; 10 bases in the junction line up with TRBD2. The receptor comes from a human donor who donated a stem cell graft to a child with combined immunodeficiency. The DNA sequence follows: TGTGCCAGCGGTTACTTAGCGGGAGGTTACAATGAGCAGTTCTTC. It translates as CASGYLAGGYNEQFF.